This T cell receptor (beta chain) was sequenced in a study of shared clonotypes between healthy human individuals. Study background: A few men and a couple of women, aged 18 to 49, were donors. Points from the study as a whole: Owing to a small donor count, the genetic and exposure-history diversity represented was limited.

Everyone who donated was a Caucasian adult who lived in Nashville, Tennessee. As to this clone: Its cognate antigen is unknown.

The CDR3 runs 15 residues. From germline, CDR1 is WSHSY and CDR2 SAAADI. Trimming left V 0 bases short and J 0 bases short, with 6 bases between. Profiling relied on immunoSEQ multiplex PCR, and the TCRdb table lists in-frame clones only, not all of them. The table records roughly 1,500,000 clones, approximately 98.5% of them present only once. This TCR was recovered from a man aged 25 to 40 in good health. V gene TRBV10-2 combines with J gene TRBJ1-5; D is uncertain. Specimen: naive CD4+ T cells sorted from blood. Subset reported: CD45RA+ positively selected. The DNA of the CDR3 is TGCGCCAGCAGTGAGTCGCGTCCTAGCAATCAGCCCCAGCATTTT. This sequence encodes CASSESRPSNQPQHF.